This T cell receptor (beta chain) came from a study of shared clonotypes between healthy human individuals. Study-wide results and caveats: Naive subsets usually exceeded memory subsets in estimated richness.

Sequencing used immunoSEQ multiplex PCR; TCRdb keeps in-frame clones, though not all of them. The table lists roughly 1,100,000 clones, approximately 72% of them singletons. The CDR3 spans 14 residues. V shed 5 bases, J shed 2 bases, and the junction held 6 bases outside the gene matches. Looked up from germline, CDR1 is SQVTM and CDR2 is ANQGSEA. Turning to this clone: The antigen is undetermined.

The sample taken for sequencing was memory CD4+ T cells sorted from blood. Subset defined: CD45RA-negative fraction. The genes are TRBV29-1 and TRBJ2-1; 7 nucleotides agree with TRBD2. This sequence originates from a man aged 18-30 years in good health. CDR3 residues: CSVQRGGTYNEQFF. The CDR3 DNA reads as TGCAGCGTTCAACGGGGAGGGACCTACAATGAGCAGTTCTTC.